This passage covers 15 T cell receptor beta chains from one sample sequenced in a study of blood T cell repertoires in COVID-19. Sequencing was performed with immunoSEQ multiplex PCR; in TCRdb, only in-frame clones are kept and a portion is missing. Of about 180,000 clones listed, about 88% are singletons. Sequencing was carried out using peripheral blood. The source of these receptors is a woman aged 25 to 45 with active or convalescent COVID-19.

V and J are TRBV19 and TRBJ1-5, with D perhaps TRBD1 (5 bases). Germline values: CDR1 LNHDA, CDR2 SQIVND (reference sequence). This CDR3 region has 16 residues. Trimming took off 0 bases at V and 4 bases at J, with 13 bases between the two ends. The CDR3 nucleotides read TGTGCCAGTAGTATAGATCCTCCTCGGGGGAATCAGCCCCAGCATTTT. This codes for CASSIDPPRGNQPQHF.

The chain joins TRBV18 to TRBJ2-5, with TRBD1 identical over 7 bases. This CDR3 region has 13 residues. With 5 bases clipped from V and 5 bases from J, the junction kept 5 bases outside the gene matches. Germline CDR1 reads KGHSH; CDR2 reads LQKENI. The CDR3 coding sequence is TGTGCCAGCTCAGCTCGACAGGGCGAGACCCAGTACTTC. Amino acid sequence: CASSARQGETQYF.

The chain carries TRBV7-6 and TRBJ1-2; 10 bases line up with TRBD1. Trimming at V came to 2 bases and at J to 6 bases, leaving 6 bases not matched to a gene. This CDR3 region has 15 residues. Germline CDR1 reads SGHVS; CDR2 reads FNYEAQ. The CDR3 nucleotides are TGTGCCAGCAGCTTATTGGACAGGGGGAGGGATGGCTACACCTTC. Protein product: CASSLLDRGRDGYTF.

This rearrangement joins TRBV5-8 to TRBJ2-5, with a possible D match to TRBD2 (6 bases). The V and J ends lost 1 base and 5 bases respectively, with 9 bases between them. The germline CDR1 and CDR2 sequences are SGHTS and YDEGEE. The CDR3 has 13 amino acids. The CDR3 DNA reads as TGTGCCAGCAGCTTGCCAGGGAGGGAGACCCAGTACTTC. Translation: CASSLPGRETQYF.

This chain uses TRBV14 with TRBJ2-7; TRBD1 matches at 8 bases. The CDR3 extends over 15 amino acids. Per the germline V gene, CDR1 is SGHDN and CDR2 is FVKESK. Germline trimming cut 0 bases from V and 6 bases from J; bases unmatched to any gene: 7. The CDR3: CASSQDWQGAAEQYF. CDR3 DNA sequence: TGTGCCAGCAGCCAAGACTGGCAGGGGGCGGCCGAGCAGTACTTC. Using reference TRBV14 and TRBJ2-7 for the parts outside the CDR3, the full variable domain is EAGVTQFPSHSVIEKGQTVTLRCDPISGHDNLYWYRRVMGKEIKFLLHFVKESKQDESGMPNNRFLAERTGGTYSTLKVQPAELEDSGVYFCASSQDWQGAAEQYFGPGTRLTVT.

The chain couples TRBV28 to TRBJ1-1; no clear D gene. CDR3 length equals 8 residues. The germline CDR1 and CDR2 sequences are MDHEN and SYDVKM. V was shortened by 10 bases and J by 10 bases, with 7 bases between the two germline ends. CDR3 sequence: CATHGAFF. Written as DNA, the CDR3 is TGTGCCACCCACGGAGCTTTCTTT.

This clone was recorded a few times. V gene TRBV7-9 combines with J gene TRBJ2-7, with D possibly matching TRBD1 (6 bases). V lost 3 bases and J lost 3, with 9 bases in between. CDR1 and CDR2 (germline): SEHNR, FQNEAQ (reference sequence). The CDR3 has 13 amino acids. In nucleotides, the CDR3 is TGTGCCAGCAGCTTTGGACAGAACTACGAGCAGTACTTC. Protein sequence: CASSFGQNYEQYF.

The CDR3 loop reads CASSLVEYNEQFF. Written as DNA, the CDR3 is TGCGCCAGCAGCCTTGTAGAATACAATGAGCAGTTCTTC. The rearrangement uses TRBV5-1 and TRBJ2-1; D not resolved. Germline V lookup: CDR1 SGHRS, CDR2 YFSETQ. V was pared by 4 bases and J by 4 bases, with 9 bases between. The CDR3 is 13 residues long.

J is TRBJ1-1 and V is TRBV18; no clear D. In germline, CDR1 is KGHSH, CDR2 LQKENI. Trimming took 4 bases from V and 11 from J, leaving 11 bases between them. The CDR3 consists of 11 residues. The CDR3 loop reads CASSLNSGAFF. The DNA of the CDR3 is TGTGCCAGCTCACTTAATAGCGGGGCTTTCTTT.

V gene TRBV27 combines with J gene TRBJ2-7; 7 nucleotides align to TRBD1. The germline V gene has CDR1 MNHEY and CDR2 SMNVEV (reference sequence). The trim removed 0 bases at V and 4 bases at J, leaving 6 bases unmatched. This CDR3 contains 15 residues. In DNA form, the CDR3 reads TGTGCCAGCAGTTTATCGATGTCAGGGGGATACGAGCAGTACTTC. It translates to CASSLSMSGGYEQYF.

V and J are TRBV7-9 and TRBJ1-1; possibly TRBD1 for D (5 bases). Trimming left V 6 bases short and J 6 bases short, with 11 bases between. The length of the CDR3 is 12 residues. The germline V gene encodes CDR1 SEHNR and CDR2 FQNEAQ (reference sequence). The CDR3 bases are TGTGCCAGCAGTTATGGGGCGCCTGAAGCTTTCTTT. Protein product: CASSYGAPEAFF. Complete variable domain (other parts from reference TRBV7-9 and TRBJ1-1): DTGVSQNPRHKITKRGQNVTFRCDPISEHNRLYWYRQTLGQGPEFLTYFQNEAQLEKSRLLSDRFSAERPKGSFSTLEIQRTEQGDSAMYLCASSYGAPEAFFGQGTRLTVV.

Written as DNA, the CDR3 is TGTGCCAGCAGTCGGGACAGGGACGAGACCCAGTACTTC. Its protein product is CASSRDRDETQYF. The chain employs TRBV6-5 and TRBJ2-5; 9 bases line up with TRBD1. V was pared by 5 bases and J by 5 bases, with 3 bases of the junction left unmatched. This CDR3 spans 13 amino acids. Germline V lookup: CDR1 MNHEY, CDR2 SVGAGI.

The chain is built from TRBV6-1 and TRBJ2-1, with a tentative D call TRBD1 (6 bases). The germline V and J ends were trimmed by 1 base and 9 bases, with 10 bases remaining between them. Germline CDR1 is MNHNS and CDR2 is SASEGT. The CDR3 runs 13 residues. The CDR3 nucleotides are TGTGCCAGCAGTGAAGGGAGGACAGTTGAGCAGTTCTTC. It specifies CASSEGRTVEQFF.

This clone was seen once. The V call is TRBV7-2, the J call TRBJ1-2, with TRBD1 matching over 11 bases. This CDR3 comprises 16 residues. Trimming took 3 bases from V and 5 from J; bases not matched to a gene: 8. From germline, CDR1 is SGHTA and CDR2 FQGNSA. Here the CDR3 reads CASSLRTGGSGYGYTF. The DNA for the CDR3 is TGTGCCAGCAGCTTGAGGACAGGGGGCTCGGGTTATGGCTACACCTTC.

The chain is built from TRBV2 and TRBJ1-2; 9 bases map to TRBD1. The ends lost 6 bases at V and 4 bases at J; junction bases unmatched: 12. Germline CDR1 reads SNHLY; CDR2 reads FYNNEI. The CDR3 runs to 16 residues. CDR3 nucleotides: TGTGCCAGCAGCGGGGGACAGGGAAATCTCGGCTATGGCTACACCTTC. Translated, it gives CASSGGQGNLGYGYTF.